This TCR beta chain was found in a study of beta chain features in type 1 diabetes. As every portion of the isolated RNA was reverse transcribed, the sequencing read expressed TCRB transcripts. The assay was immunoSEQ multiplex PCR, and TCRdb's table has in-frame clones only and misses some. Here the sample spans 400,000 to 600,000 clones, approximately 30% being singletons. Germline CDR1 MNHEY, CDR2 SMNVEV (reference sequence). Trimming cost V 6 bases and J 8 bases; bases outside gene matches: 10. CDR3 size: 15 residues. This clone was seen more than once but under ten times. Donors underwent one heparinised blood draw, around 100 mL on average.

This chain uses TRBV27 with TRBJ1-4, with 9 bases that match TRBD1. The clonotype comes from a man between 18 and 29 years old in good health. The sequenced material came from naive CD4+ T cells from blood. The CDR3 loop reads CASREIGTGSEKLFF. The CDR3 DNA reads as TGTGCCAGCAGAGAGATCGGGACAGGGTCGGAAAAACTGTTTTTT.